Below, 9 T cell receptor beta chains from the same sample are listed, as sequenced in a study of T cells in Graves' hyperthyroidism and ophthalmopathy. Researchers took RNA transcripts and amplified the TCR beta CDR3 regions from them. First-round RT-PCR targeting the TCR CDR3 was performed with the HTBI primer set. Each CDR3 protein gets one entry after TCRdb re-called the multiplex PCR reads with MiXCR. The sample has about 260,000 distinct CDR3 sequences, roughly 22% seen once. Input material: blood. These receptors all come from a man under 40 with Graves' ophthalmopathy.

The chain couples TRBV29-1 to TRBJ2-1; 8 bases are a match to TRBD2. CDR3 length: 13 residues. Germline V gene data show CDR1 as SQVTM and CDR2 as ANQGSEA. Trimming removed 3 bases from V and 15 bases from J; junction bases left unmatched: 13. Here the CDR3 reads CSVDDGTRLVLFF. The CDR3 DNA sequence: TGCAGCGTTGACGACGGGACTAGGCTTGTGTTGTTCTTC.

The sample holds many counts of this clonotype. This chain connects TRBV2 to TRBJ2-2; D is uncertain. Trimming removed 0 bases at V and 5 bases at J, with 7 bases between. Germline assignment: CDR1 SNHLY and CDR2 FYNNEI. The CDR3 spans 14 residues. DNA for the CDR3: TGTGCCAGCAGTGAAGCGGGCTTTACCGGGGAGCTGTTTTTT. It yields the protein CASSEAGFTGELFF.

This sequence joins TRBV20-1 and TRBJ1-4; D possibly corresponds to TRBD1 (5 bases). The CDR3 totals 16 residues. Per the germline V gene, CDR1 is DFQATT and CDR2 is SNEGSKA (reference sequence). The V end was cut by 1 base, the J end by 1 base, with 13 bases between. The CDR3 sequence: CSARGVTAKTNEKLFF. Written as DNA, the CDR3 is TGCAGTGCTAGAGGGGTGACAGCCAAAACTAATGAAAAACTGTTTTTT.

The rearrangement joins TRBV7-9 to TRBJ2-3; 9 nucleotides align to TRBD2. Germline V CDR1 and CDR2: SEHNR, FQNEAQ (reference sequence). CDR3 size: 16 residues. The V and J ends lost 0 bases and 3 bases, in that order; junction bases with no gene match: 4. This CDR3 is CASSLAASGTTDTQYF. CDR3 bases: TGTGCCAGCAGCTTAGCGGCTAGCGGGACTACAGATACGCAGTATTTT.

The chain joins TRBV6-1 to TRBJ2-2; 7 bases map to TRBD2. V gave up 6 bases and J gave up 6 bases; unmatched junction bases: 7. CDR1 is MNHNS and CDR2 is SASEGT in the germline V gene. This CDR3 spans 14 amino acids. The CDR3 is CASSFVRGAGELFF. The CDR3 nucleotides read TGTGCCAGCAGCTTTGTTCGGGGGGCCGGGGAGCTGTTTTTT.

This clonotype came up many times. V and J are TRBV19 and TRBJ2-3, with 8 bases identical to TRBD2. V shed 10 bases, J shed 1 base, and the junction held 10 bases outside the gene matches. Per the germline V gene, CDR1 is LNHDA and CDR2 is SQIVND (reference sequence). The CDR3 is 15 residues long. CDR3 residues: CATRRAGRGTDTQYF. DNA for the CDR3: TGTGCCACCCGAAGGGCCGGGAGGGGCACAGATACGCAGTATTTT.

This clonotype was counted between two and nine times. Mismatch with germline at one junction end may stem from a read error. The CDR3 DNA is TGTGCCAGTAGCGGGACAGTGGGTGAAGCTCTCTTT. Translating it yields CASSGTVGEALF. The gene calls are TRBV19 and TRBJ1-1; TRBD1 matches at 7 bases. There are 12 residues in the CDR3. The germline V gene encodes CDR1 LNHDA and CDR2 SQIVND (reference sequence).

The J gene is TRBJ2-3, the V gene TRBV6-1, with D possibly matching TRBD2 (5 bases). Germline V lookup: CDR1 MNHNS, CDR2 SASEGT. The V gene lost 1 base and the J gene lost 7 bases, with 12 bases spanning the gap. The CDR3 is made up of 14 amino acids. The CDR3 nucleotides read TGTGCCAGCAGTGAAGGTCGCTGGGAGAATACGCAGTATTTT. Its protein is CASSEGRWENTQYF.

This sequence joins TRBV11-2 and TRBJ2-1, with 8 bases fitting TRBD1. Losses at the gene ends were 2 bases for V and 6 bases for J; bases not matched to a gene: 9. The CDR3 contains 16 residues. The V gene's germline CDR1 is SGHAT and CDR2 FQNNGV. DNA of the CDR3: TGTGCCAGCAGCTTATCAGGGGGCAGTAGACGCAATGAGCAGTTCTTC. Its translation is CASSLSGGSRRNEQFF.